This T cell receptor (beta chain) originates from a study of technical replicates of blood from a handful of donors. Profiling relied on immunoSEQ multiplex PCR, and the TCRdb table lists in-frame clones only, not all of them. Of around 61,000 clones listed, more than 75% are singletons. Germline lookup yields CDR1 KGHSH and CDR2 LQKENI. The germline V and J ends were trimmed by 6 bases and 2 bases, with 11 bases remaining between them. The CDR3 is 13 residues long. This TCR derives from a human donor in good health. Some clones in this sample may be carry-over from other donors' samples. Sample: PBMCs. The rearrangement links TRBV18 to TRBJ2-7; a weak D match, TRBD2 (5 bases). The CDR3 nucleotides read TGTGCCAGCTCCATGGGAGCAACCTACGAGCAGTACTTC. The encoded protein is CASSMGATYEQYF.